A single sample is the source of the 12 T cell receptor beta chains below, sequenced in a study of blood T cell repertoires in COVID-19. Using immunoSEQ multiplex PCR, the repertoire was profiled, and TCRdb retains in-frame clones only, with some absent. The sample has around 120,000 clones; more than 75% are singletons. The specimen was peripheral blood. The receptor set was obtained from a man in his fifties or sixties with acute or convalescent COVID-19.

The rearrangement uses TRBV19 and TRBJ1-2; 7 positions match TRBD1. V lost 7 bases to trimming and J lost 3 bases; unmatched junction nucleotides: 8. The CDR3 sequence is 14 residues long. Germline-derived CDR1 and CDR2 are LNHDA and SQIVND (reference sequence). In DNA form, the CDR3 reads TGTGCCAGTAATCTCCGAGGACAGGACTATGGCTACACCTTC. It specifies CASNLRGQDYGYTF.

This rearrangement joins TRBV15 to TRBJ1-4; 8 bases fit TRBD1. CDR3 length: 16 amino acids. Trimming at V came to 0 bases and at J to 8 bases, leaving 8 bases not matched to a gene. The V gene's germline CDR1 is LNHNV and CDR2 YYDKDF (reference sequence). CDR3 coding DNA: TGTGCCACCAGCAGAGACCCGGGACAGGCGGGGGAAAAACTGTTTTTT. Translation gives CATSRDPGQAGEKLFF.

This rearrangement joins TRBV28 to TRBJ1-2; D is uncertain. Germline V CDR1 and CDR2: MDHEN, SYDVKM. There are 13 residues in the CDR3. Trimming took off 2 bases at V and 5 bases at J, with 9 bases between the two ends. The CDR3 region is CASSLVSEYGYTF. The CDR3 nucleotides read TGTGCCAGCAGTTTAGTATCCGAGTATGGCTACACCTTC.

For the CDR3, the DNA is TGTGCCAGCAGTCAGGGACTAGCGGGATTTATGGATGAGCAGTTCTTC. This sequence encodes CASSQGLAGFMDEQFF. The rearrangement joins TRBV6-2 or TRBV6-3 to TRBJ2-1, with 13 bases that match TRBD2. This CDR3 has 16 amino acids. Germline-derived CDR1 and CDR2 are MNHEY and SVGEGT. Unmatched junction bases numbered 9, after V lost 5 bases and J lost 8 bases.

The chain carries TRBV5-4 and TRBJ2-5, with D possibly matching TRBD1 (6 bases). V lost 3 bases and J lost 5, with 17 bases in between. Germline V lookup: CDR1 SGHNT, CDR2 YYREEE (reference sequence). This CDR3 contains 15 residues. The DNA for the CDR3 is TGTGCCAGCAGCTGGGCAGGGGAGTTGAGGGAGACCCAGTACTTC. This gives the protein CASSWAGELRETQYF. Looking up the rest from reference TRBV5-4 and TRBJ2-5 gives the full variable domain: ETGVTQSPTHLIKTRGQQVTLRCSSQSGHNTVSWYQQALGQGPQFIFQYYREEENGRGNFPPRFSGLQFPNYSSELNVNALELDDSALYLCASSWAGELRETQYFGPGTRLLVL.

The V and J genes are TRBV7-8 and TRBJ1-2, with 8 bases identical to TRBD1. This CDR3 is built from 16 residues. Trimming removed 4 bases from V and 4 bases from J; junction bases left unmatched: 11. Germline V CDR1 and CDR2: SGHVS, FQNEAQ. The CDR3 sequence: CASSSRTGSYFYGYTF. The CDR3 region has the DNA TGTGCCAGCAGCTCAAGGACAGGGTCATACTTCTATGGCTACACCTTC.

The rearrangement joins TRBV6-5 to TRBJ2-4; D is perhaps TRBD1 (6 bases). CDR3 length equals 16 residues. Germline CDR1 is MNHEY and CDR2 is SVGAGI. V lost 2 bases and J lost 3, with 14 bases in between. The CDR3 loop is CASSYGADRFKNIQYF. Written as DNA, the CDR3 is TGTGCCAGCAGTTACGGGGCGGACAGATTCAAAAACATTCAGTACTTC.

This rearrangement joins TRBV19 to TRBJ1-5; TRBD1 matches 8 bases. V lost 4 bases, J lost 1 base, and 3 bases stayed unmatched. This CDR3 is 15 amino acids long. Looked up from germline, CDR1 is LNHDA and CDR2 is SQIVND (reference sequence). Here the CDR3 DNA reads TGTGCCAGTAGTACAGGGGGCCGGAGCAATCAGCCCCAGCATTTT. It codes for CASSTGGRSNQPQHF.

The V call is TRBV9, the J call TRBJ2-1, with 10 bases aligning to TRBD2. CDR3 length equals 14 residues. Per germline, CDR1 SGDLS and CDR2 YYNGEE. J was trimmed by 8 bases and V by 0 bases; bases with no gene match: 2. The CDR3 loop reads CASSVGTSGDEQFF. DNA of the CDR3: TGTGCCAGCAGCGTAGGGACTAGCGGAGATGAGCAGTTCTTC.

The chain combines TRBV5-4 with TRBJ2-1; a weak D match, TRBD2 (6 bases). The CDR3 covers 16 residues. Trimming left V 2 bases short and J 5 bases short, with 17 bases between. Germline CDR1 SGHNT, CDR2 YYREEE (reference sequence). The CDR3 DNA sequence: TGTGCCAGCAGCTTAACCCGGGGGAAAGGAAACAATGAGCAGTTCTTC. The encoded protein is CASSLTRGKGNNEQFF.

This clone was found once. The chain combines TRBV29-1 with TRBJ1-3; D uncertain. The CDR3 is 12 residues long. V lost 2 bases and J 0 bases, leaving 2 bases between the germline ends. CDR1 SQVTM and CDR2 ANQGSEA come from the germline V gene. The CDR3 nucleotides read TGCAGCGTTGAACTCTCTGGAAACACCATATATTTT. Protein: CSVELSGNTIYF.

This clone was observed a few times. At the DNA level, this CDR3 is encoded by other sequences in the same sample as well. The V and J genes are TRBV5-6 and TRBJ1-5; 7 bases fit TRBD1. After removal of 4 bases from V and 1 base from J, the junction contained 2 bases not matched to a gene. Germline loops: CDR1 SGHDT, CDR2 YYEEEE. This CDR3 is 14 amino acids long. CDR3 residues: CASSLTGSNQPQHF. As DNA, the CDR3 is TGTGCCAGCAGCCTGACAGGGAGCAATCAGCCCCAGCATTTT. The whole variable domain, filled in from reference TRBV5-6 and TRBJ1-5, reads DAGVTQSPTHLIKTRGQQVTLRCSPKSGHDTVSWYQQALGQGPQFIFQYYEEEERQRGNFPDRFSGHQFPNYSSELNVNALLLGDSALYLCASSLTGSNQPQHFGDGTRLSIL.